This T cell receptor beta chain emerged from a study of beta chain features in type 1 diabetes. The V gene's germline CDR1 is SGDLS and CDR2 YYNGEE. Germline trimming cut 0 bases from V and 10 bases from J; bases unmatched to any gene: 12. CDR3 length equals 16 residues. A few counts support this clone. TCRB transcripts that were expressed got sequenced, as all of the isolated RNA had been reverse transcribed. Sequencing used immunoSEQ multiplex PCR; TCRdb keeps in-frame clones, though not all of them. Of almost 350,000 clones in the sample, approximately 8% were seen once. The sequenced sample was central memory CD4+ T cells from blood. The clonotype was recovered from a woman under 30 in good health. J is TRBJ2-1 and V is TRBV9, with TRBD2 matching 8 bases. CDR3 bases: TGTGCCAGCAGCGTAGACAGCGGGGGCCGATATTGGGAGCAGTTCTTC. Encoded protein: CASSVDSGGRYWEQFF.